A selection of T cell receptor beta chains follows, all from one sample in a study of cytomegalovirus exposure and HLA in healthy donors. TCRdb keeps only in-frame clones here, not all; method: immunoSEQ multiplex PCR. The sample includes about 67,000 clones, 68% of them seen just once. The sample was PBMCs. The source is a woman in her 30s in good health and CMV-seronegative. The conserved cysteine and the conserved F or W are not part of the CDR3 here. The order of the fields is V gene, CDR3 length, CDR3 protein.

>TRBV11-3|13
ASSSRLAGTGELF
>TRBV5-8|13
ASSPTSGVAGELF
>TRBV6-1|12
ASREGTWNSPLH
>TRBV7-2|11
ASGVGGIDTQY
>TRBV19|12
ASRGLTGGGGYT
>TRBV5-1|12
ASSLDRGADTQY
>TRBV28|12
ANPSTVYQETQY
>TRBV10-1|13
ASSGSGGTTDTQY
>TRBV5-8|10
ATRRDSYGYT
>TRBV7-2|12
ASSLVRGDNEQF
>TRBV6-5|13
ASSPRHYVFSEQF
>TRBV9|13
ASSAQGEQPYEQY
>TRBV11-2|12
ASSFSGIWSEAF
>TRBV6-6|13
ASSYSMGGSYEQY
>TRBV11-1|12
ASSLTPGTGLKT
>TRBV12-5|15
ASGLVLAGGSPDTQY
>TRBV4-1|12
ASSQGQGGQPQH
>TRBV13|12
ASSLRRISDIQY
>TRBV6-5|12
ASSSRDFYEKLF
>TRBV6-5|13
ASSRTSGGWETQY
>TRBV6-1|11
ASSEELAGLQH
>TRBV9|13
ASSTGQGDGYGYT